The T cell receptor beta chain described here comes from a study of T cell responses to AZD1222 COVID-19 vaccine (dated by TCRdb to about 2021). With respect to the entire study: AZD1222 recipients given second doses at about 4 weeks or at about 12 weeks were pooled, since spike-specific TCR depth and breadth were not found to differ between the two schedules. Enrollment into the trials was organized by age into subgroups of 18-55, 56-69 and 70-plus years, and those subgroups contained 148, 28 and 57 TCR-sequenced participants, respectively. TCR sequencing was performed for 233 trial participants, of whom about 200 were given two doses of AZD1222 and approximately 25 were given two doses of MenACWY control vaccine.

The paper's findings and limits, for the study overall: After two AZD1222 doses, both the breadth and the depth of spike-specific TCRs were significantly higher than at day 0 and than in MenACWY recipients. Epitopes outside the regions mutated in the B.1.351 and B.1.1.7 variants were reportedly recognized by nearly half of the unique spike-specific TCRs. Participants were mostly white British, with more females than males. The authors suggested clonal diversity may have been underestimated. The whole spike protein was spanned by vaccine-associated CD4 TCRs, and dominant responses were seen in regions 160-218 and 743-854. Conclusions about previously exposed vaccinees are limited because only a handful of AZD1222 recipients were SARS-CoV-2 seropositive at baseline. Because no day 14 peak-response samples were available, repertoires were characterized only after the peak T cell response. The 56-69-year group was small, and its depth increase did not reach significance, likely because of low power.

The CDR3 regions of human TCRbeta chains were analyzed by immunosequencing. As for the original processing: TCRs in the repertoires were matched against a reference library of SARS-CoV-2-specific TCRs that had been generated with the MIRA antigen-specificity platform. Breadth was defined as the fraction of unique TCRs that were SARS-CoV-2-associated, and depth was defined as the fraction of total T cells that were SARS-CoV-2-associated. Using the MIRA data, each spike-specific TCR was mapped to the spike region that the TCR reacts to and placed in a CD4 or CD8 class. Log10-transformed breadth and depth values were compared by one-way ANOVA with Sidak's multiple comparisons tests. TCRdb took this table from immuneACCESS and kept in-frame rearrangements with V and J called. Such tables lack part of the clones; where checked against another copy, unresolved V genes explain under half of the gap, and the rest is unexplained. Clone size and the V and J calls come from that table; the DNA yielded D and trimming. For this sample there are more than 100,000 clones; roughly 89% appear just once. Together, the top ten hold less than 4.5% of the sample.

Concerning this clone itself: The antigen this receptor binds is unknown. No much larger clone exists at a distance of one base, and base qualities are not known.

Sample time point, as interpreted from the label and publication: baseline before first vaccination. The vaccinee samples were drawn from two UK trials, COV001 and COV002, one of which was a single-blind randomized controlled phase 2/3 trial testing AZD1222 (ChAdOx1 nCoV-19) in healthy adults. For TCRbeta chain sequencing, PBMC samples from trial participants were taken at day 0 and at day 28 after the second dose. The CDR3 starts with the cysteine, ends with the phenylalanine, and has 18 residues. CDR3 DNA only is kept here, 54 bases in frame from base 1. For CDR1 and CDR2, the germline V gene (reference sequence) lists SEHNR and FQNEAQ. Unmatched junction bases come to 13, with V trimmed by 5 bases and J by 3 bases.

The sequences come from peripheral blood, collected on day 0 of AZD1222 vaccination. In this chain, TRBV7-9 is recombined with TRBJ1-4, with 9 junctional bases fitting TRBD1. The receptor was derived from an adult in good health. The sequenced DNA: TGTGCCAGCAGCCGCAGTCCCGGGACAGGGCACGCTAATGAAAAACTGTTTTTT. This sequence encodes CASSRSPGTGHANEKLFF.